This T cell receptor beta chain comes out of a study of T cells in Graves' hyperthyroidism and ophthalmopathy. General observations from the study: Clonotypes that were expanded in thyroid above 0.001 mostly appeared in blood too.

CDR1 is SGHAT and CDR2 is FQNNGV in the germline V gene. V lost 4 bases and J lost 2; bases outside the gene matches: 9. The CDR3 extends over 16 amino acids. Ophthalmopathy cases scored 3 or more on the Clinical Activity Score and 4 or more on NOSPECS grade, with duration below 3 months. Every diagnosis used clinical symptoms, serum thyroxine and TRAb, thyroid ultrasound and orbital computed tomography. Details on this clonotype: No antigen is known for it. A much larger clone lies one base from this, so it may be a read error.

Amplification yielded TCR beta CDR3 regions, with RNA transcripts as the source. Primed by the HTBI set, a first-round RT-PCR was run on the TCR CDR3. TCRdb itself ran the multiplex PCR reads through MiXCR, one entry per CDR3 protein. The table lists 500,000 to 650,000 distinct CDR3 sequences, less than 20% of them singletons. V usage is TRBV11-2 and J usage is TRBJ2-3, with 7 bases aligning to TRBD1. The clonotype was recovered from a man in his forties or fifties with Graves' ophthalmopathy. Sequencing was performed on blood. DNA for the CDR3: TGTGCCAGCAGCTCGGGACAGCACAGAGCCACAGATACGCAGTATTTT. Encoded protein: CASSSGQHRATDTQYF.